This T cell receptor beta chain stems from a study of T cells in Graves' hyperthyroidism and ophthalmopathy. Trimming removed 4 bases from V and 2 bases from J, with 15 bases in between. Germline V gene data show CDR1 as LNHDA and CDR2 as SQIVND (reference sequence). This CDR3 has 15 residues. The investigators amplified TCR beta CDR3 regions from RNA transcripts. The TCR CDR3 was amplified in a first-round RT-PCR using the HTBI primer set. TCRdb passed the multiplex PCR reads through MiXCR, listing each CDR3 protein once. The sample shows a few hundred thousand distinct CDR3 sequences, roughly 50% of them seen only once.

Specimen: peripheral blood or thyroid tissue (not recorded which). This chain links TRBV19 with TRBJ2-7; the D is unclear. The receptor comes from a woman aged 18 to 35 with Graves' hyperthyroidism. The CDR3 sequence: CASSTGGSGTYEQYF. The CDR3 bases are TGTGCCAGTAGTACAGGTGGAAGTGGGACCTACGAGCAGTACTTC.